This T cell receptor beta chain was sequenced during a study of shared clonotypes between healthy human individuals. Whole-study results and caveats: Incomplete sequencing of sorted subsets was indicated by rarefaction despite large depth. In this cohort, only blood was sampled, and tissue repertoires likely differ.

The genomic DNA of each subset was split evenly across several immunoSEQ plates. Clones were sequenced by immunoSEQ multiplex PCR, and TCRdb holds only the in-frame ones, with some missing. In the table there are approximately 720,000 clones, about 90% of which are singletons. Germline V lookup: CDR1 MNHEY, CDR2 SVGAGI. V was clipped by 6 bases and J by 3 bases, with 12 bases between them. This CDR3 region has 14 residues. Of note for this clone: The antigen is undetermined.

Terminally differentiated effector memory CD45RA+ cells were excluded by CCR7 positive selection of CD45RO-negative cells. The sequence was obtained from a young man in good health. Material: naive CD8+ T cells sorted from blood. The chain carries TRBV6-5 and TRBJ1-5; perhaps TRBD1 as D (5 bases). The CDR3 bases are TGTGCCAGCAGCATGTCAGGGTTCAATCAGCCCCAGCATTTT. It translates to CASSMSGFNQPQHF.